This is a list of T cell receptor beta chains from one sample in a study of response to subunit inactivated influenza vaccine. TCRdb passed the RT-PCR reads through MiXCR, listing each CDR3 protein once. The table includes hundreds of thousands of distinct CDR3 sequences, 25% detected once. The sample consisted of CD4+ T cells sorted from PBMCs, taken 4 to 6 days after vaccination. The receptors originated from a man aged 45-65 years who received an inactivated influenza vaccine. Each CDR3 is given with its conserved first and last residue. A D gene is named only where the DNA matches it firmly. Not all rows give a size; the values are once, few, many and, for expanded clones, a class.

size	V	J	D	CDR3	DNA
-	TRBV7-2	TRBJ2-7	-	CASRFRSSYEQYF	TGTGCCAGCAGATTCAGGAGCTCCTACGAGCAGTACTTC
-	TRBV7-2	TRBJ2-1	TRBD1	CASSLYRDRGHEQFF	TGTGCCAGCAGCTTATATCGGGACAGGGGCCATGAGCAGTTCTTC
few	TRBV6-2/TRBV6-3	TRBJ2-1	TRBD2	CASVGTSAYNEQFF	TGTGCCAGCGTGGGGACTAGCGCTTACAATGAGCAGTTCTTC
few	TRBV9	TRBJ1-1	TRBD1	CASSVLQGAGEAFF	TGTGCCAGCAGCGTTTTACAGGGGGCTGGTGAAGCTTTCTTT
-	TRBV12-3/TRBV12-4	TRBJ1-5	-	CASSLGGADQPQHF	TGTGCCAGCAGTTTGGGAGGGGCAGATCAGCCCCAGCATTTT
-	TRBV6-1	TRBJ2-3	TRBD2	CASSHTSGGALGADTQYF	TGTGCCAGCAGCCATACTAGCGGGGGGGCCCTGGGTGCAGATACGCAGTATTTT
-	TRBV2	TRBJ2-3	-	CATKLAFLTDTQYF	TGTGCCACTAAGTTAGCGTTTCTCACAGATACGCAGTATTTT
-	TRBV28	TRBJ1-1	-	CASSWGPRGNTEAFF	TGTGCCAGCAGTTGGGGACCTCGCGGGAACACTGAAGCTTTCTTT
-	TRBV6-2/TRBV6-3	TRBJ2-7	-	CASSYTGYTYEQYF	TGTGCCAGCAGTTATACAGGGTACACCTACGAGCAGTACTTC
few	TRBV13	TRBJ1-2	-	CASSLGPGQNYGYTF	TGTGCCAGCAGCTTAGGCCCGGGGCAGAACTATGGCTACACCTTC
few	TRBV3-1	TRBJ2-3	-	CASRLQGGDTQYF	TGTGCCAGCAGGCTGCAAGGGGGAGATACGCAGTATTTT
-	TRBV12-3/TRBV12-4	TRBJ2-5	-	CASRLGGAGPPQETQYF	TGTGCCAGCAGGTTAGGTGGGGCGGGCCCGCCCCAAGAGACCCAGTACTTC
few	TRBV7-8	TRBJ2-7	TRBD2	CASSLASSGGPYEQYF	TGTGCCAGCAGCTTAGCTTCTAGCGGGGGTCCTTATGAGCAGTACTTC
few	TRBV20-1	TRBJ1-4	-	CSARRDSSEKLFF	TGCAGTGCCCGCCGGGACTCGAGTGAAAAACTGTTTTTT
few	TRBV7-8	TRBJ2-1	TRBD1	CASSPRRTGSTYNEQFF	TGTGCCAGCAGCCCCAGGCGGACAGGCTCAACCTACAATGAGCAGTTCTTC
-	TRBV11-2	TRBJ2-1	TRBD1	CASSPGTGKSNLNEQFF	TGTGCCAGCAGCCCGGGGACAGGGAAGTCTAACCTGAATGAGCAGTTCTTC
few	TRBV12-3/TRBV12-4	TRBJ2-7	TRBD2	CASSGLAGSRGDEQYF	TGTGCCAGCAGTGGACTAGCGGGGTCCCGGGGCGACGAGCAGTACTTC
-	TRBV11-1	TRBJ2-7	-	CASSLAYLDYEQYF	TGTGCCAGCAGCTTAGCTTACCTAGACTACGAGCAGTACTTC
-	TRBV25-1	TRBJ2-6	-	CASSATGANVLTF	TGTGCCAGCAGTGCAACAGGGGCCAACGTCCTGACTTTC
few	TRBV7-2	TRBJ2-3	-	CASSLNPGADTQYF	TGTGCCAGCAGCTTAAATCCCGGCGCAGATACGCAGTATTTT
many	TRBV7-2	TRBJ2-1	-	CASSPTDNEQFF	TGTGCCAGCAGCCCTACTGACAATGAGCAGTTCTTC
-	TRBV5-1	TRBJ1-1	TRBD1	CASSLQGGLNTEAFF	TGCGCCAGCAGCTTACAGGGGGGTTTGAACACTGAAGCTTTCTTT
-	TRBV6-1	TRBJ1-2	TRBD1	CASSDRGVDYGYTF	TGTGCCAGCAGTGACAGGGGGGTGGACTATGGCTACACCTTC
-	TRBV29-1	TRBJ2-3	-	CSVGVSTDTQYF	TGCAGCGTTGGAGTCTCCACAGATACGCAGTATTTT
few	TRBV7-9	TRBJ1-4	TRBD1	CASSLEGQNEKLFF	TGTGCCAGCAGCTTGGAGGGACAGAATGAAAAACTGTTTTTT
few	TRBV28	TRBJ2-5	TRBD2	CASSLGGRRETQYF	TGTGCCAGCAGTTTGGGCGGGAGAAGAGAGACCCAGTACTTC
few	TRBV28	TRBJ2-1	-	CASSFGLRGAQFF	TGTGCCAGCAGTTTCGGACTCCGAGGGGCGCAGTTCTTC
few	TRBV4-2	TRBJ1-2	TRBD1	CASSHPTGGGYTF	TGTGCCAGCAGCCATCCGACAGGGGGTGGCTACACCTTC
-	TRBV12-3/TRBV12-4	TRBJ1-5	-	CATGPAQPQHF	TGTGCCACCGGCCCGGCGCAGCCCCAGCATTTT
few	TRBV5-1	TRBJ2-7	-	CASSLTGTVIYEQYF	TGCGCCAGCAGCCTGACCGGGACGGTGATCTACGAGCAGTACTTC
few	TRBV6-2/TRBV6-3	TRBJ2-5	-	CASIKAGVSETQYF	TGTGCCAGCATCAAAGCAGGGGTGTCGGAGACCCAGTACTTC
-	TRBV11-2	TRBJ2-7	-	CASSPGNLYEQYF	TGTGCCAGCAGCCCCGGGAATCTCTACGAGCAGTACTTC
-	TRBV3-1	TRBJ2-1	-	CASSQDPLSRQFF	TGTGCCAGCAGCCAAGATCCGCTGTCCCGCCAGTTCTTC
-	TRBV29-1	TRBJ2-3	TRBD2	CSFAREGDTQYF	TGCAGCTTCGCCAGGGAGGGAGATACGCAGTATTTT
few	TRBV7-8	TRBJ2-2	-	CASSLKANTGELFF	TGTGCCAGCAGCTTAAAGGCCAACACCGGGGAGCTGTTTTTT
-	TRBV4-2	TRBJ2-1	-	CASSQSTGPPGNEQFF	TGTGCCAGCAGCCAGTCGACAGGACCCCCTGGGAATGAGCAGTTCTTC
many	TRBV18	TRBJ2-7	TRBD1	CASSPGTGGRSEQYF	TGTGCCAGCTCACCCGGGACAGGGGGTCGAAGCGAGCAGTACTTC
many	TRBV12-3/TRBV12-4	TRBJ1-5	-	CASSPGPSNQPQHF	TGTGCCAGCAGTCCGGGACCTAGCAATCAGCCCCAGCATTTT
-	TRBV6-2/TRBV6-3	TRBJ1-1	-	CASRRAGINTEAFF	TGTGCCAGCAGAAGAGCAGGGATAAACACTGAAGCTTTCTTT
-	TRBV7-2	TRBJ2-3	-	CASGSGWASSTDTQYF	TGTGCCAGCGGGTCAGGTTGGGCCTCTAGCACAGATACGCAGTATTTT
-	TRBV27	TRBJ1-5	TRBD1	CASRDRGFYSNQPQHF	TGTGCCAGCAGGGACAGGGGGTTCTATAGCAATCAGCCCCAGCATTTT
many	TRBV24-1	TRBJ1-2	TRBD1	CATSDSAYRGNYGYTF	TGTGCCACCAGTGATTCGGCGTACAGGGGAAACTATGGCTACACCTTC
-	TRBV6-2/TRBV6-3	TRBJ2-1	-	CASSSVGDQFF	TGTGCCAGCAGTTCGGTCGGGGATCAGTTCTTC
-	TRBV12-3/TRBV12-4	TRBJ2-2	TRBD2	CASSTGLTTGELFF	TGTGCCAGCAGTACGGGACTAACTACCGGGGAGCTGTTTTTT
-	TRBV10-3	TRBJ2-1	TRBD2	CAISESDGLAGAPYNEQFF	TGTGCCATCAGTGAGTCGGACGGTCTAGCGGGTGCCCCCTACAATGAGCAGTTCTTC